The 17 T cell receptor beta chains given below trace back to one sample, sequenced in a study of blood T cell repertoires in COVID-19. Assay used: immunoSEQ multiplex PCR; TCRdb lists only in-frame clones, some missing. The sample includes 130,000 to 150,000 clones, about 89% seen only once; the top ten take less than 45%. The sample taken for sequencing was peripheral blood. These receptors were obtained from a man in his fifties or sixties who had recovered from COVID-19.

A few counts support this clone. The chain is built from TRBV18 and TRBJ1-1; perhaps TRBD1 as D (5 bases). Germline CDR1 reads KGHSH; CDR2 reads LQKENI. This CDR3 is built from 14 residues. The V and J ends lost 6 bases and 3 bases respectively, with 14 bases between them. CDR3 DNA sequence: TGTGCCAGCTCGCGGGAACAGGAATACACTGAAGCTTTCTTT. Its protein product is CASSREQEYTEAFF.

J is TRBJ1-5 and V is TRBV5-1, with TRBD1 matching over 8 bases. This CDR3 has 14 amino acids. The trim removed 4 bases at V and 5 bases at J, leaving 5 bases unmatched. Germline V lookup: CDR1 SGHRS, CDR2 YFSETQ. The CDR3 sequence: CASSLGQGDQPQHF. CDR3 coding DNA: TGCGCCAGCAGCCTTGGACAGGGAGATCAGCCCCAGCATTTT.

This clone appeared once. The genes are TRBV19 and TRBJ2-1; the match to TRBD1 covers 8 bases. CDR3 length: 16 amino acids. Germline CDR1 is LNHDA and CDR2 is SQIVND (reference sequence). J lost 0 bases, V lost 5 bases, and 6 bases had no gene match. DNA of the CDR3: TGTGCCAGTAGTCACAGACAGGGGCACTCCTACAATGAGCAGTTCTTC. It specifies CASSHRQGHSYNEQFF. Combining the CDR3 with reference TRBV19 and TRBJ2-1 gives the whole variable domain DGGITQSPKYLFRKEGQNVTLSCEQNLNHDAMYWYRQDPGQGLRLIYYSQIVNDFQKGDIAEGYSVSREKKESFPLTVTSAQKNPTAFYLCASSHRQGHSYNEQFFGPGTRLTVL.

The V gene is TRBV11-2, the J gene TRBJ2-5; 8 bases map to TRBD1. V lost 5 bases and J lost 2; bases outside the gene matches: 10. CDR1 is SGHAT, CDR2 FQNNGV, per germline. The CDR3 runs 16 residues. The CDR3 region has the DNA TGTGCCAGCAGCGGTCCGGGACAGGTCGTACAAGAGACCCAGTACTTC. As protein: CASSGPGQVVQETQYF.

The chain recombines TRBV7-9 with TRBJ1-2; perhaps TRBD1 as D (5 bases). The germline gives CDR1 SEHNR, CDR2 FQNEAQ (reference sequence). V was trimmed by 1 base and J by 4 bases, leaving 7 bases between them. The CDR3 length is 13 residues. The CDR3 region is CASSLDQGYGYTF. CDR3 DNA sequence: TGTGCCAGCAGCTTAGACCAGGGCTATGGCTACACCTTC.

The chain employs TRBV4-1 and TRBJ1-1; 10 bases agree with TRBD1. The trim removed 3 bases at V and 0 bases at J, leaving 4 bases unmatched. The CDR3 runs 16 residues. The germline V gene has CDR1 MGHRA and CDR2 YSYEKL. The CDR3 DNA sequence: TGCGCCAGCAGCCATGGGACAGGGGTAATGAACACTGAAGCTTTCTTT. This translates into CASSHGTGVMNTEAFF.

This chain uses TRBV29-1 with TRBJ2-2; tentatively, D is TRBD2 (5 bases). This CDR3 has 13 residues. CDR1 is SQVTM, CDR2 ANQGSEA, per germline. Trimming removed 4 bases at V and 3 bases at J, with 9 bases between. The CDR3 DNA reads TGCAGCGTTGGGACTTTCGACACCGGGGAGCTGTTTTTT. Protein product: CSVGTFDTGELFF.

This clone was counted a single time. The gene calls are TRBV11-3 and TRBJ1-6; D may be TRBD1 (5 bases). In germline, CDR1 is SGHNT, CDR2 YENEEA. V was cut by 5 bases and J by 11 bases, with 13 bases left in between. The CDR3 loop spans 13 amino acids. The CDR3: CASSNGDSTPLHF. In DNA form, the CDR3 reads TGTGCCAGCAGCAACGGGGACTCCACACCCCTCCACTTT.

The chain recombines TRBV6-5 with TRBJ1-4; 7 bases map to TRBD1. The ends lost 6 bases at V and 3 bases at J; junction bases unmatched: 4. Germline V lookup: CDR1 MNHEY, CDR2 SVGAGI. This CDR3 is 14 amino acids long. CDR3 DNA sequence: TGTGCCAGCAGCCCGGGACAGTCTAATGAAAAACTGTTTTTT. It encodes CASSPGQSNEKLFF.

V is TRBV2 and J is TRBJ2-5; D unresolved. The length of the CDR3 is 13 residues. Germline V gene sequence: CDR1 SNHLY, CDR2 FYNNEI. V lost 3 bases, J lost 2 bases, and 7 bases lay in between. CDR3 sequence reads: CASSDFTQETQYF. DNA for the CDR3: TGTGCCAGCAGTGACTTCACTCAAGAGACCCAGTACTTC.

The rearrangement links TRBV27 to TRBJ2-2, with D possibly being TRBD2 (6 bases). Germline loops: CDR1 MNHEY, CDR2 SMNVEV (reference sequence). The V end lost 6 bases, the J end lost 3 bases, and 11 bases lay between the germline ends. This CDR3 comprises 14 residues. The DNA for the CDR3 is TGTGCCAGCAGAATCCGCGGGGACACCGGGGAGCTGTTTTTT. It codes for CASRIRGDTGELFF.

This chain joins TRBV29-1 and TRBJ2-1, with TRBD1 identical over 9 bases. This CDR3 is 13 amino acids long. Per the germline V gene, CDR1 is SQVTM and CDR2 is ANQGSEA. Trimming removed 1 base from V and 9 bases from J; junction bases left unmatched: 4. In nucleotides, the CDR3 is TGCAGCGTTGAAGGGGGACAGGGTACTGAGCAGTTCTTC. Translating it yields CSVEGGQGTEQFF.

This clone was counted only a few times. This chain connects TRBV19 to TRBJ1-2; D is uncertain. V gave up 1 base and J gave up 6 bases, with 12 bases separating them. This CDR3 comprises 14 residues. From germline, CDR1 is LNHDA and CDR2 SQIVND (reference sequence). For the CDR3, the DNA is TGTGCCAGTAGTATAGGTTCCCGACTCGATGGCTACACCTTC. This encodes CASSIGSRLDGYTF.

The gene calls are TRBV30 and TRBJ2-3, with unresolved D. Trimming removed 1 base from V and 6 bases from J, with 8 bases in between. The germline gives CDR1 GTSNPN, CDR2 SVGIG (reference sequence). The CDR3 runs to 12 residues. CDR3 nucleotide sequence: TGTGCCTGGAGTGCGAACGCGGATACGCAGTATTTT. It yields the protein CAWSANADTQYF.

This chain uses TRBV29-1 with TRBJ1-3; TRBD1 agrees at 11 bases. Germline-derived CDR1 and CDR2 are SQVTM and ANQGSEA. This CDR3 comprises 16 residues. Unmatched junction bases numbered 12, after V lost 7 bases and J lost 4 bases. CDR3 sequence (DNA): TGCAGCGCCCGCGTCCGGGACAGGGGGTCCGGAAACACCATATATTTT. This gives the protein CSARVRDRGSGNTIYF.

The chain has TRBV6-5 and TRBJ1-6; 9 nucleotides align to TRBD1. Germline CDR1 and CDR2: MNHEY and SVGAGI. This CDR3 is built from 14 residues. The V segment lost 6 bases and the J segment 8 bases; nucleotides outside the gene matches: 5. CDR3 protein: CASRLGTGHSPLHF. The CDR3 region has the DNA TGTGCCAGCAGGCTCGGGACAGGGCATTCACCCCTCCACTTT.

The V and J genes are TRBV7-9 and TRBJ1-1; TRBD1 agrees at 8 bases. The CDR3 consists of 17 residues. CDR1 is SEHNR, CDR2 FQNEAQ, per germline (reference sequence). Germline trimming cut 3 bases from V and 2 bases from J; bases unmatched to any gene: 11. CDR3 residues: CASSFGQGASYNTEAFF. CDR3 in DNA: TGTGCCAGCAGCTTTGGGCAGGGGGCCTCCTACAACACTGAAGCTTTCTTT.